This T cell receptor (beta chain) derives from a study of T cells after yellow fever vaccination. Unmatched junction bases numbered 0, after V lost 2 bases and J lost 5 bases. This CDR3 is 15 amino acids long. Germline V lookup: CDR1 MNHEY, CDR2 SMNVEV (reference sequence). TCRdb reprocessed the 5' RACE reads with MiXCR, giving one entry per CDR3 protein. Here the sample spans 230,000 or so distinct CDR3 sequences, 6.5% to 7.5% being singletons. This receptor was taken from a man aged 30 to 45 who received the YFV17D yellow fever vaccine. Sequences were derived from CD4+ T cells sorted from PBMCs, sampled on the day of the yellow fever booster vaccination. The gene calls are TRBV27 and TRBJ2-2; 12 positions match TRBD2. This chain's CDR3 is CASSLLAGGTGELFF. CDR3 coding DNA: TGTGCCAGCAGTTTACTAGCGGGAGGGACCGGGGAGCTGTTTTTT.